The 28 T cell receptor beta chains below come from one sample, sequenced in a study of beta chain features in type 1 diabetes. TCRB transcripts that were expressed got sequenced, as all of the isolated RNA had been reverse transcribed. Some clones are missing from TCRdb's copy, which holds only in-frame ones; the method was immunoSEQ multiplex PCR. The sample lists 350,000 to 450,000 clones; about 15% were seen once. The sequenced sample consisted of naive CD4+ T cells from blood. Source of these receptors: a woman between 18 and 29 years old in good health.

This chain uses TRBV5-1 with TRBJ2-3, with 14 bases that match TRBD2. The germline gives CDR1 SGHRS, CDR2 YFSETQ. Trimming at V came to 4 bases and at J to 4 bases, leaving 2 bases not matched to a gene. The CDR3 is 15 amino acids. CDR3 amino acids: CASSLGLAGADTQYF. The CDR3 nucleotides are TGCGCCAGCAGCCTGGGACTAGCGGGAGCAGATACGCAGTATTTT.

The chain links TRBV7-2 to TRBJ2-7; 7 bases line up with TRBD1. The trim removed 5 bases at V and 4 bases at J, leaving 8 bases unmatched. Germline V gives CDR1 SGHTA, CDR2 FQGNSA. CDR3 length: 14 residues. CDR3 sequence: CASSLDRQGYEQYF. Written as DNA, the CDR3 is TGTGCCAGCAGCCTGGATCGACAGGGTTACGAGCAGTACTTC.

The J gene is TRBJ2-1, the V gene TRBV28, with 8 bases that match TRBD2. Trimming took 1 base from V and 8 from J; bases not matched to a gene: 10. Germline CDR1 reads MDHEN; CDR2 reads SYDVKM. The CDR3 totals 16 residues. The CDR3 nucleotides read TGTGCCAGCAGTTTATTGGGTAACGGGAGGGCGGATGAGCAGTTCTTC. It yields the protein CASSLLGNGRADEQFF.

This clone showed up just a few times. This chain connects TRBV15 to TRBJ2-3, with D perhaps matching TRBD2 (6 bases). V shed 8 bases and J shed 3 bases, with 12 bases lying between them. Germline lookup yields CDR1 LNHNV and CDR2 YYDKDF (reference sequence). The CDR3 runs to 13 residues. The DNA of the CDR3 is TGTGCCACCTCTGCGGGACGAACAGATACGCAGTATTTT. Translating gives CATSAGRTDTQYF.

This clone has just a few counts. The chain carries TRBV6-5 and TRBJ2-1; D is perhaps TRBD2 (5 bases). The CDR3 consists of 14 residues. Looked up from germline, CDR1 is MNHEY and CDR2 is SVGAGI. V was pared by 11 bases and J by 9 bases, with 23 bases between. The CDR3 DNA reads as TGTGCCTGCACGAGGGTTGGGCAGCCGGGTGAGCAGTTCTTC. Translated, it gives CACTRVGQPGEQFF.

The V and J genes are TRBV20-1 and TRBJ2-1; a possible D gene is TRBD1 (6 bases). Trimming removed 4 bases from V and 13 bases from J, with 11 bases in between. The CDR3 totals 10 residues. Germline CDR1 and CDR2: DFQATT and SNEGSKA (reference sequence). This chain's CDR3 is CSATRDNQFF. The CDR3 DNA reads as TGCAGTGCTACCCGGGACAATCAGTTCTTC.

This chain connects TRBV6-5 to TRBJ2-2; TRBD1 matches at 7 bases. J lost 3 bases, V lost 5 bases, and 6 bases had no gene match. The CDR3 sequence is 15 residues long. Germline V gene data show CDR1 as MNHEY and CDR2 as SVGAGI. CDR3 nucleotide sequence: TGTGCCAGCAGTAAGGACAGGCGGTACACCGGGGAGCTGTTTTTT. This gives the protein CASSKDRRYTGELFF.

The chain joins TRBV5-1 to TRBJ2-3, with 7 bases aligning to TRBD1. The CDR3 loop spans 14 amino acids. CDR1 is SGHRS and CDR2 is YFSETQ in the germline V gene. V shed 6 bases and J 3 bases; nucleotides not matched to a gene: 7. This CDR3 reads CASTTGEWTDTQYF. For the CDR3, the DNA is TGCGCCAGCACAACAGGGGAATGGACAGATACGCAGTATTTT.

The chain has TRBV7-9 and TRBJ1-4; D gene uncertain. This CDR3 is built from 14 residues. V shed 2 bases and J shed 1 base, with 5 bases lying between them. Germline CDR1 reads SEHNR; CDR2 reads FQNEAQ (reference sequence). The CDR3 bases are TGTGCCAGCAGCTTACGAGGAACTAATGAAAAACTGTTTTTT. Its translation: CASSLRGTNEKLFF.

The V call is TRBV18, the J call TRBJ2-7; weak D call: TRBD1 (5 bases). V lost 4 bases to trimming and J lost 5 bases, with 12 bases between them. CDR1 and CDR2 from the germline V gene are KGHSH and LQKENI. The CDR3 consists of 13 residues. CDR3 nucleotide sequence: TGTGCCAGCTCACTCAGGGATGCGGACGAGCAGTACTTC. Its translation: CASSLRDADEQYF.

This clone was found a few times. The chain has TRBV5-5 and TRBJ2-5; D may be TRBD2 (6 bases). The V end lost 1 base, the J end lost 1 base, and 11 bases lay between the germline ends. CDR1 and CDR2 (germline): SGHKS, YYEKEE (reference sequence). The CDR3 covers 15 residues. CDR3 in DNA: TGTGCCAGCAGCTTGCGCGGGGACCTCCAAGAGACCCAGTACTTC. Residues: CASSLRGDLQETQYF.

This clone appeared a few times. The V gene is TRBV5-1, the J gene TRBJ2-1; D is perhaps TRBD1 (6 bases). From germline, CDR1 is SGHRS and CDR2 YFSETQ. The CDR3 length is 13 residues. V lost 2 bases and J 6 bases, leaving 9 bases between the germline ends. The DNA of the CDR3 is TGCGCCAGCAGCTTTAACAGGGCCAATGAGCAGTTCTTC. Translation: CASSFNRANEQFF.

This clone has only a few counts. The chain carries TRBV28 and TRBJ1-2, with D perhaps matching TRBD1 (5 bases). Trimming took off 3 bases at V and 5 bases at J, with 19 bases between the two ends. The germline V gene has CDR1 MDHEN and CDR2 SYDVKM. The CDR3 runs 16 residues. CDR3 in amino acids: CASSLSSVGGWYGYTF. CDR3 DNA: TGTGCCAGCAGTTTGTCGTCGGTGGGGGGATGGTATGGCTACACCTTC.

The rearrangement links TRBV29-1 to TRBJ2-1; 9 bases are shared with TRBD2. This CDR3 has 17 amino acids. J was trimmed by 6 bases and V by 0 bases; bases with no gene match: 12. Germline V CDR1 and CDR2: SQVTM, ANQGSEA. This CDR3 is CSVEEGATSGGTNEQFF. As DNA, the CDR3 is TGCAGCGTTGAAGAAGGGGCGACTAGCGGAGGTACCAATGAGCAGTTCTTC.

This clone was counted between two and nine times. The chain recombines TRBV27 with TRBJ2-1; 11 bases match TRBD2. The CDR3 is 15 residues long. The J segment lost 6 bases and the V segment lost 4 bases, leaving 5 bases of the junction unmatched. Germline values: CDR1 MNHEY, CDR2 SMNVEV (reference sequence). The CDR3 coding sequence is TGTGCCAGCAGTTCACCGGGACTAGCGGCCAATGAGCAGTTCTTC. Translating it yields CASSSPGLAANEQFF.

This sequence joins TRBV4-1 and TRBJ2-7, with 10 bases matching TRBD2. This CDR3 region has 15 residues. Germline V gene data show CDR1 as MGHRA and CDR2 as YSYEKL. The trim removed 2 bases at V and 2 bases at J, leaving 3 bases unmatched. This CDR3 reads CASSQPTSGAYEQYF. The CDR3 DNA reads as TGCGCCAGCAGCCAACCCACTAGCGGGGCCTACGAGCAGTACTTC.

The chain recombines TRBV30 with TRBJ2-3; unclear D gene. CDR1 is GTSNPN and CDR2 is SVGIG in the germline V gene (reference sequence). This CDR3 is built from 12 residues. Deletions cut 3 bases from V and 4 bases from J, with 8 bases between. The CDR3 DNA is TGTGCCTGGAGCGCTAGTGCAGATACGCAGTATTTT. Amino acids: CAWSASADTQYF.

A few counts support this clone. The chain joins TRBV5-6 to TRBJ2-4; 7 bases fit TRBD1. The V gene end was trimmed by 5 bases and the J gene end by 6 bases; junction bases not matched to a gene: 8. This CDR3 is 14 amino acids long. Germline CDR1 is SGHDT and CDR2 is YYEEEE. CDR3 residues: CASSRRDSINIQYF. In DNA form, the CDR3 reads TGTGCCAGCAGTCGAAGGGACAGCATAAACATTCAGTACTTC.

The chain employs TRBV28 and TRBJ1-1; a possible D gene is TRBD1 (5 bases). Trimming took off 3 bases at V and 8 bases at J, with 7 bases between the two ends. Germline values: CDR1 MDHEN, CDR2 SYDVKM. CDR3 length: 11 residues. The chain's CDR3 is CASSLNREAFF. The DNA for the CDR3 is TGTGCCAGCAGTTTGAACAGGGAAGCTTTCTTT.

CDR3 sequence reads: CASNLRATSYNEQFF. DNA of the CDR3: TGTGCCAGTAACCTCAGGGCGACCTCCTACAATGAGCAGTTCTTC. The V call is TRBV27, the J call TRBJ2-1, with D possibly matching TRBD1 (5 bases). Trimming shortened V by 9 bases and J by 0 bases, and 15 bases separated the two germline ends. The germline gives CDR1 MNHEY, CDR2 SMNVEV (reference sequence). CDR3 length: 15 residues.

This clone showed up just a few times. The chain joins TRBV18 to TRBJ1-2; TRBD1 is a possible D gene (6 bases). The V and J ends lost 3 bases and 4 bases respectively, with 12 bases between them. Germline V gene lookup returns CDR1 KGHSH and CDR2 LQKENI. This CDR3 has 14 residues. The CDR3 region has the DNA TGTGCCAGCTCACCTCGACAGGCCTCCTATGGCTACACCTTC. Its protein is CASSPRQASYGYTF.

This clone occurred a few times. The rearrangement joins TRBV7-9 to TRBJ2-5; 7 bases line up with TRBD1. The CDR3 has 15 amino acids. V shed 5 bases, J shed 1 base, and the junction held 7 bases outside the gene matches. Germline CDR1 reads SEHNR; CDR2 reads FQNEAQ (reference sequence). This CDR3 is CASSIIGTAQETQYF. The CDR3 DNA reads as TGTGCCAGCAGCATCATCGGGACAGCCCAAGAGACCCAGTACTTC.

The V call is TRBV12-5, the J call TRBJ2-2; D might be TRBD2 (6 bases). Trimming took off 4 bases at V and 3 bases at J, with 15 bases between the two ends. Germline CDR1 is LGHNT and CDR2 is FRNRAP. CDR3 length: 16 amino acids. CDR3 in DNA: TGTGCTAGTGGTTCCCTTACTAGCACAGACACCGGGGAGCTGTTTTTT. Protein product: CASGSLTSTDTGELFF.

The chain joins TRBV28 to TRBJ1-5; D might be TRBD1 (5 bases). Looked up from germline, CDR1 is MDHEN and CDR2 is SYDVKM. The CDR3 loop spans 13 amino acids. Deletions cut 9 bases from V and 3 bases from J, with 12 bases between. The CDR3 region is CASKGQVNQPQHF. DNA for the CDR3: TGTGCCAGTAAGGGGCAGGTCAATCAGCCCCAGCATTTT.

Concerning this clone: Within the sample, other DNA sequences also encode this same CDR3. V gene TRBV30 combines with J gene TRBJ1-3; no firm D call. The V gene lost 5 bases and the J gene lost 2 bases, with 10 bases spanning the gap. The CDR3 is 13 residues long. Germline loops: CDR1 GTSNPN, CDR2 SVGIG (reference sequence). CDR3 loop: CAWSPGAGNTIYF. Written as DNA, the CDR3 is TGTGCCTGGTCTCCCGGAGCTGGAAACACCATATATTTT. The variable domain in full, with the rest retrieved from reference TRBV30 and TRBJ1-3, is SQTIHQWPATLVQPVGSPLSLECTVEGTSNPNLYWYRQAAGRGLQLLFYSVGIGQISSEVPQNLSASRPQDRQFILSSKKLLLSDSGFYLCAWSPGAGNTIYFGEGSWLTVV.

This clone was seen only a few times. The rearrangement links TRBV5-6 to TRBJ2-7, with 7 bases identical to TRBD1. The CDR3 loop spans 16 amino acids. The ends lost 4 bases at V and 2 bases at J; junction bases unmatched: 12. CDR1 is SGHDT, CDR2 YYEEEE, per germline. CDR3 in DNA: TGTGCCAGCAGCCCATCGCACAGGGGATATCCCTACGAGCAGTACTTC. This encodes CASSPSHRGYPYEQYF. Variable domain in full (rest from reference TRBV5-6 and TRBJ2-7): DAGVTQSPTHLIKTRGQQVTLRCSPKSGHDTVSWYQQALGQGPQFIFQYYEEEERQRGNFPDRFSGHQFPNYSSELNVNALLLGDSALYLCASSPSHRGYPYEQYFGPGTRLTVT.

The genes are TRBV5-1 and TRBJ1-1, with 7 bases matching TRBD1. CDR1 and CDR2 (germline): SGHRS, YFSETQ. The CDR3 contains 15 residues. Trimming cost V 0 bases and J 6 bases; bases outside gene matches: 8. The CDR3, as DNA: TGCGCCAGCAGCTTGGGAGACAGGGTAGTGGCTGAAGCTTTCTTT. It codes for CASSLGDRVVAEAFF. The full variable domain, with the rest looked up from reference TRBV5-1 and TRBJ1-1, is KAGVTQTPRYLIKTRGQQVTLSCSPISGHRSVSWYQQTPGQGLQFLFEYFSETQRNKGNFPGRFSGRQFSNSRSEMNVSTLELGDSALYLCASSLGDRVVAEAFFGQGTRLTVV.

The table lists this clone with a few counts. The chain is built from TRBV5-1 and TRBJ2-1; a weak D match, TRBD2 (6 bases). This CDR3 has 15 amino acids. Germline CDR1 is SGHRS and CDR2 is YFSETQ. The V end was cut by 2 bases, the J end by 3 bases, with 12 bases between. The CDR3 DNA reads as TGCGCCAGCAGCTTCAGGACTACCTACTACAATGAGCAGTTCTTC. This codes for CASSFRTTYYNEQFF. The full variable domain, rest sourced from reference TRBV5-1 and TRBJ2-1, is KAGVTQTPRYLIKTRGQQVTLSCSPISGHRSVSWYQQTPGQGLQFLFEYFSETQRNKGNFPGRFSGRQFSNSRSEMNVSTLELGDSALYLCASSFRTTYYNEQFFGPGTRLTVL.